This T cell receptor beta chain was captured in a study of blood T cell repertoires in COVID-19. Study-wide background: PBMCs, B-cell-depleted T cells, or T cells provided the cDNA or gDNA that made up the material.

Study processing details: Estimation of nucleated cell counts relied on the amplification of reference gene primers. TCRdb's copy holds only in-frame clones and misses some; the assay was immunoSEQ multiplex PCR. That table supplies the V and J calls and clone size; D and trimming were determined from the DNA. The data contain fewer than 350,000 clones, less than 90% of them singletons. Material: peripheral blood. The receptor's source is a woman aged 25-40 years with COVID-19, enrolled during active disease.

This chain's CDR3 is CASSFCPAGGRSAKNIQYF. The CDR3 region has the DNA TGTGCCAGCAGTTTTTGTCCAGCGGGGGGGCGGTCTGCCAAAAACATTCAGTACTTC. J is TRBJ2-4 and V is TRBV6-9; 10 positions agree with TRBD2. The trim removed 4 bases at V and 1 base at J, leaving 13 bases unmatched. In germline, CDR1 is MNHGY, CDR2 SVAAGI. The CDR3 sequence is 19 residues long.